This T cell receptor beta chain was obtained from a study of early T cells in non-severe SARS-CoV-2 infection. This CDR3 is 14 amino acids long. Trimming left V 3 bases short and J 0 bases short, with 7 bases between. This clonotype was recorded many times. TCRdb re-called the 5' RACE reads through MiXCR, storing one row per CDR3 protein. The table has 45,000 or so distinct CDR3 sequences, 3% to 4% seen once; the top ten hold over 3%. Sequencing was carried out using whole blood. The TCR comes from an adult who was a healthcare worker with PCR-confirmed SARS-CoV-2 infection or an uninfected control (not recorded which). The rearrangement joins TRBV12-3 or TRBV12-4 to TRBJ2-3; the D gene is possibly TRBD2 (5 bases). CDR3 amino acids: CASSLSGSTDTQYF. Written as DNA, the CDR3 is TGTGCCAGCAGTTTGAGCGGAAGCACAGATACGCAGTATTTT.